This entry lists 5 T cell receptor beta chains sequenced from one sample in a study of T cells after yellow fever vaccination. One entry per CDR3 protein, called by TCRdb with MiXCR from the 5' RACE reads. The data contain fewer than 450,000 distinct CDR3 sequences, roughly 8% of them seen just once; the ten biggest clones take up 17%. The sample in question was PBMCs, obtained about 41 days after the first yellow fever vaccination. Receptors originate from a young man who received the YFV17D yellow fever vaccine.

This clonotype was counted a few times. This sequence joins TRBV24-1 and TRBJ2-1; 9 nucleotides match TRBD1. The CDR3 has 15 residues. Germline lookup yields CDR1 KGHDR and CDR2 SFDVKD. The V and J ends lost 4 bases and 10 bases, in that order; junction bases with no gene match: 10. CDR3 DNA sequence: TGTGCCACCAGTGAGGGGACAGGGCCGTATGGAGAGCAGTTCTTC. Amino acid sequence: CATSEGTGPYGEQFF.

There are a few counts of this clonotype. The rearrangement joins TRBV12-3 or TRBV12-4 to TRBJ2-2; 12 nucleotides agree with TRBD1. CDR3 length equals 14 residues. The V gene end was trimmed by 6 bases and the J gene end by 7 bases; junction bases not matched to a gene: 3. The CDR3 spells CASRGQGADGELFF. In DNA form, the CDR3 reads TGTGCCAGCAGGGGACAGGGGGCGGACGGGGAGCTGTTTTTT.

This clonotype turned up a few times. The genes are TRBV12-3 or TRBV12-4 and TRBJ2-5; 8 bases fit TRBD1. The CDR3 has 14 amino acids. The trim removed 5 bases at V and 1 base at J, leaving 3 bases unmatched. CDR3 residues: CASSDGQGQETQYF. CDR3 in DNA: TGTGCCAGCAGTGACGGACAGGGCCAAGAGACCCAGTACTTC.

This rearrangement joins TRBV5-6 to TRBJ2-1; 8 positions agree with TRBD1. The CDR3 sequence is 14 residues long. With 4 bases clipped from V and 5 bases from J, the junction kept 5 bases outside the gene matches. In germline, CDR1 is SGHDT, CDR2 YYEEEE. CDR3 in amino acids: CASSPGQGDNEQFF. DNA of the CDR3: TGTGCCAGCAGCCCAGGACAGGGAGACAATGAGCAGTTCTTC.

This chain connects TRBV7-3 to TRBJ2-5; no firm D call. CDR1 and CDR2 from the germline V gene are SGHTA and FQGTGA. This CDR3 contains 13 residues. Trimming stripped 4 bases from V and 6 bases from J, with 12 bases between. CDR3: CASSSYLGKTQYF. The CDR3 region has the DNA TGTGCCAGCAGCTCCTATCTAGGAAAGACCCAGTACTTC.